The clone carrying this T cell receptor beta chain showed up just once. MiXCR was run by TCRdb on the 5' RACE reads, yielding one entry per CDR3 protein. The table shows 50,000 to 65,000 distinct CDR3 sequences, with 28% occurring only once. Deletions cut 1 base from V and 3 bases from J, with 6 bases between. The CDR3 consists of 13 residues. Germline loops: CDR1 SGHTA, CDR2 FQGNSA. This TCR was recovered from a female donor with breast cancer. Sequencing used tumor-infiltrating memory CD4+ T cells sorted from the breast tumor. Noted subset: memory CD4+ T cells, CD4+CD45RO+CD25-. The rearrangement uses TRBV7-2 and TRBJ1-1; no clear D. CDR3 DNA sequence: TGTGCCAGCAGCTTAGGAGGACACACTGAAGCTTTCTTT. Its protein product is CASSLGGHTEAFF.